This TCR beta chain derives from a study of radiation and T cells in renal cell carcinoma. Measured with immunoSEQ multiplex PCR; TCRdb has only the in-frame clones, and not every one. The table has 150,000 to 200,000 clones, roughly 90% seen once; the top ten hold 10% to 12%. The germline V and J ends were trimmed by 3 bases and 11 bases, with 16 bases remaining between them. This CDR3 comprises 13 residues. CDR1 and CDR2 (germline): SGHDN, FVKESK. Details on this clone: As yet, its antigen is unknown.

Time point given: blood 4 weeks post-SBRT, at nephrectomy. Sample treatment: 15 Gy SBRT to primary tumor, nephrectomy 4 weeks later. Study-wide results and caveats: Without pretreatment biopsies, baseline tumor clonotype presence was undetermined. In blood, top tumor clones expanded by 2 weeks, shrinking by 4.

The V and J genes are TRBV14 and TRBJ1-1; D is unresolved. The TCR comes from a woman aged 45-60 years with renal cell carcinoma. The sample in question was blood, obtained from a patient whose treatment included radiotherapy and nephrectomy. The CDR3 coding sequence is TGTGCCAGCAGCCATACCGGCTGGGGTAGGGCTTTCTTT. Its protein is CASSHTGWGRAFF.